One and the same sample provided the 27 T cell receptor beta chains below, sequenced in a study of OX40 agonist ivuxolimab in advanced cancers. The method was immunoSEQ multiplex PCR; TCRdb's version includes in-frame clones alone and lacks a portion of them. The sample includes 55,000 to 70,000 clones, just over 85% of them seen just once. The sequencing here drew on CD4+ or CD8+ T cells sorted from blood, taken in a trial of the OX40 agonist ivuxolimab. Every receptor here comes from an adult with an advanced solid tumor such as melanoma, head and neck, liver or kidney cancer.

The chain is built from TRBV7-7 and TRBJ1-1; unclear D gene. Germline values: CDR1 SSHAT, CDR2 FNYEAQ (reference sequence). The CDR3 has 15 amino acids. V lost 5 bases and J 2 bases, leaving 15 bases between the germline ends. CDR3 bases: TGTGCCAGCAGCCCACTACTCTTGACTAACACTGAAGCTTTCTTT. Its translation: CASSPLLLTNTEAFF.

CDR3 amino acids: CASKAGSYNEQFF. CDR3 sequence (DNA): TGTGCCAGCAAGGCGGGCTCCTACAATGAGCAGTTCTTC. The genes are TRBV2 and TRBJ2-1, with D maybe TRBD2 (5 bases). Germline lookup yields CDR1 SNHLY and CDR2 FYNNEI. Trimming stripped 7 bases from V and 0 bases from J, with 7 bases between. There are 13 residues in the CDR3.

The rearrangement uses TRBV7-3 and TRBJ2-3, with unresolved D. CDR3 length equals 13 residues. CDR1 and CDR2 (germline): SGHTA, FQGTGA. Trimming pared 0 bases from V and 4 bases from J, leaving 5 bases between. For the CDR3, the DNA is TGTGCCAGCAGCTTAACTGGGGCAGATACGCAGTATTTT. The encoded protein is CASSLTGADTQYF. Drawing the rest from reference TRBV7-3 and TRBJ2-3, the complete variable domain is GAGVSQTPSNKVTEKGKYVELRCDPISGHTALYWYRQSLGQGPEFLIYFQGTGAADDSGLPNDRFFAVRPEGSVSTLKIQRTERGDSAVYLCASSLTGADTQYFGPGTRLTVL.

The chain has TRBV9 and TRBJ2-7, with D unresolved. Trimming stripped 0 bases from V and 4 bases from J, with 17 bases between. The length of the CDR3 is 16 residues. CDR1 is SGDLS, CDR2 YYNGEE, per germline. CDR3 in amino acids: CASSVGSSRQVYEQYF. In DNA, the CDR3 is TGTGCCAGCAGCGTAGGTTCCTCCCGCCAAGTTTACGAGCAGTACTTC.

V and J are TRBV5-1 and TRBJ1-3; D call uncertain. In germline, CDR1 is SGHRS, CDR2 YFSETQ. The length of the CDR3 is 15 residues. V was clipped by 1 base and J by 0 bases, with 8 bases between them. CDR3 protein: CASSLPGNSGNTIYF. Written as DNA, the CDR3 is TGCGCCAGCAGCTTGCCGGGGAACTCTGGAAACACCATATATTTT.

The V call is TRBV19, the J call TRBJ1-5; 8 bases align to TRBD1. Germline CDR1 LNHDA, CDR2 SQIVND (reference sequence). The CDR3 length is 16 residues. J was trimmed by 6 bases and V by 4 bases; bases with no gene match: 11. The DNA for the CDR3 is TGTGCCAGTAGTACGTCGGACAGGGCGGGTTTTCAGCCCCAGCATTTT. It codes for CASSTSDRAGFQPQHF.

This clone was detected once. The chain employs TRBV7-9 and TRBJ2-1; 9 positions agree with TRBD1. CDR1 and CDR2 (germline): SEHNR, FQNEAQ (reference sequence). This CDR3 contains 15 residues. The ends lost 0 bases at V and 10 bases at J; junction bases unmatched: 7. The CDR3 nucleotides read TGTGCCAGCAGCTTAGCGCTACAGGGGGCAAAGGAGCAGTTCTTC. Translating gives CASSLALQGAKEQFF.

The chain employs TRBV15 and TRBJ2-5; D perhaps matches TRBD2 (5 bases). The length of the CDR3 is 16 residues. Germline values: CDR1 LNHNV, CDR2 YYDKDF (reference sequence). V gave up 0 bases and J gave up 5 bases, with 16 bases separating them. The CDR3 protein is CATSRDKEGPEETQYF. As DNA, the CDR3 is TGTGCCACCAGCAGAGATAAAGAGGGCCCTGAGGAGACCCAGTACTTC.

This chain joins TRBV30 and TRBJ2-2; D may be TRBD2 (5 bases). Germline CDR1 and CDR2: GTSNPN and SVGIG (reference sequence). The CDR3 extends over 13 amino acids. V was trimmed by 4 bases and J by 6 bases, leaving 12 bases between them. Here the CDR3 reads CAWTFRGSGELFF. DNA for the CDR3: TGTGCCTGGACCTTTCGGGGATCCGGGGAGCTGTTTTTT.

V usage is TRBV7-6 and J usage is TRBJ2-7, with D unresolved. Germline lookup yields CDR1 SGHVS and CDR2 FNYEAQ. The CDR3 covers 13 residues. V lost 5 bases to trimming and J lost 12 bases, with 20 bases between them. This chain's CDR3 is CASSTLSDPYLYF. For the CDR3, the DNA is TGTGCCAGCAGCACGCTCTCCGACCCCTATTTGTACTTC.

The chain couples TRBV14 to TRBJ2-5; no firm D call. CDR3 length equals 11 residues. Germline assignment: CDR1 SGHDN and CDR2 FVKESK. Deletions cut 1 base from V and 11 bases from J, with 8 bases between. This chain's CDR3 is CASSQVSEQYF. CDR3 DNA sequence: TGTGCCAGCAGCCAAGTGAGTGAGCAGTACTTC.

Written as DNA, the CDR3 is TGTGCCAGCAGCGTATTTGGGGACACCGGGGAGCTGTTTTTT. It translates to CASSVFGDTGELFF. The V and J genes are TRBV9 and TRBJ2-2; D gene unclear. The germline CDR1 and CDR2 sequences are SGDLS and YYNGEE. Trimming left V 1 base short and J 3 bases short, with 7 bases between. This CDR3 is 14 amino acids long.

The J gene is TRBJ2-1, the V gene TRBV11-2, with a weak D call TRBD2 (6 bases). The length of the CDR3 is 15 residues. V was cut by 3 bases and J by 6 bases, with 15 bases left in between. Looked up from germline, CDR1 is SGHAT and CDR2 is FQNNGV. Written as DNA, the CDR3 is TGTGCCAGCAGCTTGGGCGGGGTTTTAGGCAATGAGCAGTTCTTC. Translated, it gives CASSLGGVLGNEQFF.

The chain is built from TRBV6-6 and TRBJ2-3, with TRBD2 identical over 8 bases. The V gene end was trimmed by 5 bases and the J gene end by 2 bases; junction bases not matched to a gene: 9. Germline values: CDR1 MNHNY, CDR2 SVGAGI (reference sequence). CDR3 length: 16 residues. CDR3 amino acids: CASSGGRGGDTDTQYF. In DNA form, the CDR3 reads TGTGCCAGCAGTGGTGGCCGGGGGGGCGACACAGATACGCAGTATTTT.

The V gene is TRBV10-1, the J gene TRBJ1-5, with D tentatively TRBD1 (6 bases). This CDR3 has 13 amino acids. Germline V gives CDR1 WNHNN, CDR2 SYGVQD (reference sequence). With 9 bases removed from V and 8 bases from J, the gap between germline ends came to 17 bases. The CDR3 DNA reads TGCGCCAGAAGGACAGCCAAGTTTGAGCCCCAGCATTTT. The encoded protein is CARRTAKFEPQHF.

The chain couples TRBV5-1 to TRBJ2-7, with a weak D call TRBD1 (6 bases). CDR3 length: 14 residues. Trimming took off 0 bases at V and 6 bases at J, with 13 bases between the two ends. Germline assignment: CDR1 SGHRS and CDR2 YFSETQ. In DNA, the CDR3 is TGCGCCAGCAGCTTGGACAGGGCCGAGCGCGAGCAGTACTTC. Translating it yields CASSLDRAEREQYF.

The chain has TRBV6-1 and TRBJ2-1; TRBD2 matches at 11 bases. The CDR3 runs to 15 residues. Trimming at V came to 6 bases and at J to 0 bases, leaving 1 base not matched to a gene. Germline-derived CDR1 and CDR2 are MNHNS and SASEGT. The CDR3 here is CASRLAGGSYNEQFF. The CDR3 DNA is TGTGCCAGCAGGCTAGCGGGGGGCTCCTACAATGAGCAGTTCTTC.

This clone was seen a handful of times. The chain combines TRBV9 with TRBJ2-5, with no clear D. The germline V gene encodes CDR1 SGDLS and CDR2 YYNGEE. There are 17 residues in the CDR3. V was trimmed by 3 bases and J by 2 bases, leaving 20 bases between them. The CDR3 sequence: CASSAGLPPYPQETQYF. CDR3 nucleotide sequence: TGTGCCAGCAGCGCGGGTCTCCCCCCATACCCTCAAGAGACCCAGTACTTC. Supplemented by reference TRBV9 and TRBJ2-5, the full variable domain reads DSGVTQTPKHLITATGQRVTLRCSPRSGDLSVYWYQQSLDQGLQFLIQYYNGEERAKGNILERFSAQQFPDLHSELNLSSLELGDSALYFCASSAGLPPYPQETQYFGPGTRLLVL.

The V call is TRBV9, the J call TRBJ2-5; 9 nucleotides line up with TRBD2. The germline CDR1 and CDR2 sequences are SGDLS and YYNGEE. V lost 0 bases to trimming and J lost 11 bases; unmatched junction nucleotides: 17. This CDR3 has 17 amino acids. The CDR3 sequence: CASSVGPLRAGGSKQYF. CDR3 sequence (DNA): TGTGCCAGCAGCGTAGGGCCCTTGAGGGCGGGAGGGTCCAAGCAGTACTTC.

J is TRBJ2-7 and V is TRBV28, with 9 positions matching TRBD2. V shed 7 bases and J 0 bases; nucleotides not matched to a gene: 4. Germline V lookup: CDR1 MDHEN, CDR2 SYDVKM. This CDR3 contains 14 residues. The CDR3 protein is CASMGSGSSYEQYF. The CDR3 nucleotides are TGTGCCAGCATGGGTAGCGGGAGCTCCTACGAGCAGTACTTC.

The CDR3 DNA reads TGTGCCAGTAGTATAGGGGCGGCGGGGGGCACCGGGGAGCTGTTTTTT. Encoded protein: CASSIGAAGGTGELFF. The gene calls are TRBV19 and TRBJ2-2; the match to TRBD2 covers 8 bases. Germline CDR1 LNHDA, CDR2 SQIVND (reference sequence). J gave up 4 bases and V 1 base, and 5 bases lay outside the gene matches. This CDR3 region has 16 residues.

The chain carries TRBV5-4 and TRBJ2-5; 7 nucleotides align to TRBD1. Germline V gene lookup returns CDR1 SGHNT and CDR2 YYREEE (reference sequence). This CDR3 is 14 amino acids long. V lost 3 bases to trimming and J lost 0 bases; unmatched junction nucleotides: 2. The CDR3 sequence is CASSWGQYQETQYF. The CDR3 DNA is TGTGCCAGCAGCTGGGGACAGTACCAAGAGACCCAGTACTTC.

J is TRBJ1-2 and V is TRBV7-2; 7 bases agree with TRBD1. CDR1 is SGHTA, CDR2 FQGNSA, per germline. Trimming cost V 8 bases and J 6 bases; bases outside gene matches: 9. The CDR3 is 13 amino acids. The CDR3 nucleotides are TGTGCCAGCGCTCTCGGGACAGATGATGGCTACACCTTC. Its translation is CASALGTDDGYTF.

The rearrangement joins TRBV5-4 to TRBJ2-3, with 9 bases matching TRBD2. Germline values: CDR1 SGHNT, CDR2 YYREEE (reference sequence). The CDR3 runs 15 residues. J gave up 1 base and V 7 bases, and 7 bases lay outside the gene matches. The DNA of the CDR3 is TGTGCCAGCCAAATTAGCGGGGGACGCACAGATACGCAGTATTTT. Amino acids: CASQISGGRTDTQYF.

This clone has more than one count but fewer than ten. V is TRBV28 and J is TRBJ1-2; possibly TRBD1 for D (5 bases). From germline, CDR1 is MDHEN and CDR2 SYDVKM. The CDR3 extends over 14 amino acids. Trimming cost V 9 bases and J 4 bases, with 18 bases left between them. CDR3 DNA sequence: TGTGCCAGTGAGGGAGGGGAGGGCGGCTATGGCTACACCTTC. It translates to CASEGGEGGYGYTF.

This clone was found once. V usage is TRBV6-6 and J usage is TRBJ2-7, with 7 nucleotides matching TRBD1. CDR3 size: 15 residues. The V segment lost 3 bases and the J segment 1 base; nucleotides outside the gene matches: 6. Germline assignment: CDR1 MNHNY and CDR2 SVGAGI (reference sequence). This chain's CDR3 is CASSYTTGSSYEQYF. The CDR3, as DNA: TGTGCCAGCAGTTATACGACAGGGTCTTCCTACGAGCAGTACTTC.

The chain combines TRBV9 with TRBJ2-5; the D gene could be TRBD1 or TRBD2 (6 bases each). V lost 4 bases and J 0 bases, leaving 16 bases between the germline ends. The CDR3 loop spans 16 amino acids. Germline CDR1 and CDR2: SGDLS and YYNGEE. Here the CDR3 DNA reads TGTGCCAGCAGCCCGGGGGCTAGCGCGTACCAAGAGACCCAGTACTTC. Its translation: CASSPGASAYQETQYF.